The T cell receptor beta chain described here comes from a study of glioma-infiltrating T cells after dendritic cell vaccination. Background on the study: Samples are from glioblastoma patients in Phase I and II dendritic cell vaccine trials. Patients received three intradermal dendritic cell vaccine injections at biweekly intervals. Autologous tumor lysate-pulsed dendritic cell vaccination was given between the early 2000s and the early 2010s. Overall study results and limits: The cohort had few patients with full blood and tumor sets.

A note on this clone: Its antigen is currently unknown.

The assay was immunoSEQ multiplex PCR, and TCRdb's table has in-frame clones only and misses some. This table holds around 72,000 clones, around 86% found once. Specimen: blood, collected before dendritic cell vaccination. The clonotype was recovered from a human donor with glioblastoma.

The CDR3 DNA is TGTGCCAGCAGCCGCTATGGTGCTGGAGAGACCCAGTACTTC. Its protein is CASSRYGAGETQYF. This sequence joins TRBV7-2 and TRBJ2-5; D is ambiguous. The CDR3 is made up of 14 amino acids. Per germline, CDR1 SGHTA and CDR2 FQGNSA. The V end lost 5 bases, the J end lost 4 bases, and 14 bases lay between the germline ends. The entire variable domain, with the rest obtained from reference TRBV7-2 and TRBJ2-5, is as follows: GAGVSQSPSNKVTEKGKDVELRCDPISGHTALYWYRQSLGQGLEFLIYFQGNSAPDKSGLPSDRFSAERTGGSVSTLTIQRTQQEDSAVYLCASSRYGAGETQYFGPGTRLLVL.